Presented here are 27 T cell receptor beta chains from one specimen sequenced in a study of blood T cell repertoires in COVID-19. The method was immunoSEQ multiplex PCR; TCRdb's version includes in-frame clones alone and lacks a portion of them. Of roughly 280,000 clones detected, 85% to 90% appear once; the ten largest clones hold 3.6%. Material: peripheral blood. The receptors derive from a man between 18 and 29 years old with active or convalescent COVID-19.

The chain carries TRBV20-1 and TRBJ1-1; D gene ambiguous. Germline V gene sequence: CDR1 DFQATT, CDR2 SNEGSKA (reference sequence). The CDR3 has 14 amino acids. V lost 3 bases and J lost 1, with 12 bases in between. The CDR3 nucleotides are TGCAGTGCTAGTGGAGGACGGGAGAACACTGAAGCTTTCTTT. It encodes CSASGGRENTEAFF.

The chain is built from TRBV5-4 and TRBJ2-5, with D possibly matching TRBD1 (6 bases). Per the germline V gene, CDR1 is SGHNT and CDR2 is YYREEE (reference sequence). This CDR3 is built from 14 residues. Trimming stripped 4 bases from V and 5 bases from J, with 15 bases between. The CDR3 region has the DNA TGTGCCAGCAGCCTGGATAACAGGGCGGAGACCCAGTACTTC. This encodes CASSLDNRAETQYF.

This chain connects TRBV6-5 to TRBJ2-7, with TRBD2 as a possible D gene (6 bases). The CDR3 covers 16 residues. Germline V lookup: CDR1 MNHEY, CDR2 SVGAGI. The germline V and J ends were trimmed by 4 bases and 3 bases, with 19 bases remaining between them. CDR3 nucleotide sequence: TGTGCCAGCAGTTCTCCGGGAGCCCCGGATCTCTACGAGCAGTACTTC. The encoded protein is CASSSPGAPDLYEQYF.

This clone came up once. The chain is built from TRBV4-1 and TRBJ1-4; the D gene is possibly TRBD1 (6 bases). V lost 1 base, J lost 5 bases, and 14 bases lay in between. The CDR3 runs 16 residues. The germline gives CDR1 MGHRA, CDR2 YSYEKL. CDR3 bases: TGCGCCAGCAGCCAAGCAGGGGCGGTTTACAATGAAAAACTGTTTTTT. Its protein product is CASSQAGAVYNEKLFF.

Here the CDR3 DNA reads TGCAGCGGGGGATCAGCTAACTATGGCTACACCTTC. This translates into CSGGSANYGYTF. The chain is built from TRBV29-1 and TRBJ1-2; D not resolved. Deletions cut 7 bases from V and 0 bases from J, with 9 bases between. The CDR3 runs 12 residues. Germline V gene lookup returns CDR1 SQVTM and CDR2 ANQGSEA. Full variable domain (outside the CDR3, taken from reference TRBV29-1 and TRBJ1-2): SAVISQKPSRDICQRGTSLTIQCQVDSQVTMMFWYRQQPGQSLTLIATANQGSEATYESGFVIDKFPISRPNLTFSTLTVSNMSPEDSSIYLCSGGSANYGYTFGSGTRLTVV.

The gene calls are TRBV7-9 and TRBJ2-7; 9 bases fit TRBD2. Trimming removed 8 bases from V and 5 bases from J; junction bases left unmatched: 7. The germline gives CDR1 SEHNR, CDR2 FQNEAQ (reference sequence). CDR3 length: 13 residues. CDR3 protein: CASGNSGSDEQYF. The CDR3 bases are TGTGCCAGCGGAAATAGCGGGAGCGACGAGCAGTACTTC.

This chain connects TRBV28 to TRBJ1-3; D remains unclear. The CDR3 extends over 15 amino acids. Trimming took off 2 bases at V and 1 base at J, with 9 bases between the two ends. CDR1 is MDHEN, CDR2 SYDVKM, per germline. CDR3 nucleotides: TGTGCCAGCAGTTTAGGGCCAGGATCTGGAAACACCATATATTTT. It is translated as CASSLGPGSGNTIYF.

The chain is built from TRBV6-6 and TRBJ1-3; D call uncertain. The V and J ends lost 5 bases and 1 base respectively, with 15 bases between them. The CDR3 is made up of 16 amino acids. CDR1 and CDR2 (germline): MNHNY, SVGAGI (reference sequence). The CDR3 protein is CASSRSGPWSGNTIYF. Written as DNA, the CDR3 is TGTGCCAGCAGTCGATCTGGGCCTTGGTCTGGAAACACCATATATTTT.

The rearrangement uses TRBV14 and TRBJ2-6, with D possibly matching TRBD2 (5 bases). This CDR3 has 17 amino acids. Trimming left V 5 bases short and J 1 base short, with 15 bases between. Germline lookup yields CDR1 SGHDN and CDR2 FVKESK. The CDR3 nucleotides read TGTGCCAGCAGCAGAGCAGGCTGGACTTCTGGGGCCAACGTCCTGACTTTC. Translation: CASSRAGWTSGANVLTF.

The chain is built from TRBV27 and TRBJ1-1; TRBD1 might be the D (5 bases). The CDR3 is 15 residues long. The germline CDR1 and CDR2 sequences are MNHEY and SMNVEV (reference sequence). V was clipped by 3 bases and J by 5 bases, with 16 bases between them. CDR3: CASSLGNRGDTEAFF. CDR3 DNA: TGTGCCAGCAGTTTGGGCAACCGGGGGGATACTGAAGCTTTCTTT.

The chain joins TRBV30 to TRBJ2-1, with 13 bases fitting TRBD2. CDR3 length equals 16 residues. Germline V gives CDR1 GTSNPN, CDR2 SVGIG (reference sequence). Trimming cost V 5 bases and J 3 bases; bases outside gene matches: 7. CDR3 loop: CAWETGTSGVYNEQFF. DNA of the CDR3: TGTGCCTGGGAAACAGGGACTAGCGGGGTCTACAATGAGCAGTTCTTC.

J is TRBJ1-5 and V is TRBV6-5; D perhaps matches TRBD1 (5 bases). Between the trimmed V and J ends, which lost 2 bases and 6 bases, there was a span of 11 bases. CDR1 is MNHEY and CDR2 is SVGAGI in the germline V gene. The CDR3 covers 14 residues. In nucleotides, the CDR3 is TGTGCCAGCAGTTACGTAGGGGCAGGTCAGCCCCAGCATTTT. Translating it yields CASSYVGAGQPQHF.

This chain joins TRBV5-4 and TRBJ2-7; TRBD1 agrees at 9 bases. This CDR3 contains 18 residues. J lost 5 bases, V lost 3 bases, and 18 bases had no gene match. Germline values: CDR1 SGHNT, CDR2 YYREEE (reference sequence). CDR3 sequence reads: CASSSPKRFRDRVDEQYF. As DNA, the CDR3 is TGTGCCAGCAGCTCCCCGAAACGATTCCGGGACAGGGTTGACGAGCAGTACTTC.

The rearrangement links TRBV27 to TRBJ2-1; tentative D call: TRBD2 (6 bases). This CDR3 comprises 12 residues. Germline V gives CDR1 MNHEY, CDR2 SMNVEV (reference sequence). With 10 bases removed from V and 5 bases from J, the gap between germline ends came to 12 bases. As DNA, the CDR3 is TGTGCCATCTCTAGCGTGAACAATGAGCAGTTCTTC. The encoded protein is CAISSVNNEQFF.

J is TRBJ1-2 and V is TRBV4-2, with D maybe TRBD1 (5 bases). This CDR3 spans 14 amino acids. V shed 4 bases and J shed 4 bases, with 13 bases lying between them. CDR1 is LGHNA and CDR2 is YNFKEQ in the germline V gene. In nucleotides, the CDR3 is TGTGCCAGCAGCCCGATAGGGGATGGCTATGGCTACACCTTC. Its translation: CASSPIGDGYGYTF.

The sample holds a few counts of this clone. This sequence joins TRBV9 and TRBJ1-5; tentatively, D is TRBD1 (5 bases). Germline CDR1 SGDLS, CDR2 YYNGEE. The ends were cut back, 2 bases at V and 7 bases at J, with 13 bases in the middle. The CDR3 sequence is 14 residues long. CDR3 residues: CASSVSGSRQPQHF. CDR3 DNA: TGTGCCAGCAGCGTGTCAGGGTCGAGGCAGCCCCAGCATTTT. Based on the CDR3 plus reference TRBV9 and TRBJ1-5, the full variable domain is DSGVTQTPKHLITATGQRVTLRCSPRSGDLSVYWYQQSLDQGLQFLIQYYNGEERAKGNILERFSAQQFPDLHSELNLSSLELGDSALYFCASSVSGSRQPQHFGDGTRLSIL.

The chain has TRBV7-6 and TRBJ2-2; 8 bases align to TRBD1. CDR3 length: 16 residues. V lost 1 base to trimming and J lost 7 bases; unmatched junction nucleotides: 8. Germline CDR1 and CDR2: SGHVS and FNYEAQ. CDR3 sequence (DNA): TGTGCCAGCAGCTTAGGGGACAGGTTCCGAGGCGGGGAGCTGTTTTTT. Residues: CASSLGDRFRGGELFF.

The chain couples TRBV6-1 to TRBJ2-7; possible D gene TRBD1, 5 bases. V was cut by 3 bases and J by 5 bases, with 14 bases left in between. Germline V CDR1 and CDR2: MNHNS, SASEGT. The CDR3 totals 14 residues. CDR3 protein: CASSDQARVHEQYF. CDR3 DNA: TGTGCCAGCAGTGACCAGGCCAGGGTCCACGAGCAGTACTTC.

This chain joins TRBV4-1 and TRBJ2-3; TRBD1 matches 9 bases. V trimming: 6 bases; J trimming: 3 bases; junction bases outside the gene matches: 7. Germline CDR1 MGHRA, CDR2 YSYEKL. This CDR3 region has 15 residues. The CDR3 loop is CASRYGTGTTDTQYF. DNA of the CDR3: TGCGCCAGCAGGTACGGGACAGGGACGACAGATACGCAGTATTTT.

The CDR3 DNA reads TGTGCCAGCAGCGTCACACCTGACGGTTACGGGGATACGCAGTATTTT. Translating it yields CASSVTPDGYGDTQYF. V and J are TRBV9 and TRBJ2-3; D gene uncertain. CDR3 length: 16 amino acids. Trimming pared 2 bases from V and 6 bases from J, leaving 19 bases between. From germline, CDR1 is SGDLS and CDR2 YYNGEE.

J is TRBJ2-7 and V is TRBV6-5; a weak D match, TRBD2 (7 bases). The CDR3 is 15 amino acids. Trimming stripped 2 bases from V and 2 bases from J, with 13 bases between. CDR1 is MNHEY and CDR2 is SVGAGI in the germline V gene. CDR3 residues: CASSYATGGAYEQYF. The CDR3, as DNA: TGTGCCAGCAGTTACGCGACGGGGGGCGCCTACGAGCAGTACTTC.

The CDR3 DNA sequence: TGTGCCACCAGTGATTTGCAACTCTTGCCAGGGGGTAGCACAGATACGCAGTATTTT. It translates to CATSDLQLLPGGSTDTQYF. This rearrangement joins TRBV24-1 to TRBJ2-3; 7 positions agree with TRBD1. Germline CDR1 is KGHDR and CDR2 is SFDVKD. CDR3 length: 19 residues. After removal of 0 bases from V and 0 bases from J, the junction contained 11 bases not matched to a gene.

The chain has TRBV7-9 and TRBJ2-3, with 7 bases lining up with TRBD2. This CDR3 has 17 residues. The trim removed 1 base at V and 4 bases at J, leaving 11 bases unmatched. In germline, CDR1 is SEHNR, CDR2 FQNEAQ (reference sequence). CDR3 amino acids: CASSLGFLAAGPDTQYF. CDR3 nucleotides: TGTGCCAGCAGCTTAGGATTTCTAGCGGCAGGCCCAGATACGCAGTATTTT.

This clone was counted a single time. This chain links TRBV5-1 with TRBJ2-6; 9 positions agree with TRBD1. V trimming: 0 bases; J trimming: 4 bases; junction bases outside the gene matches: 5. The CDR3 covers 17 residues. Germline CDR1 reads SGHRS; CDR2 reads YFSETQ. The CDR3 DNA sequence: TGCGCCAGCAGCTTGGACAGGGGGCGAGGAGGGGCCAACGTCCTGACTTTC. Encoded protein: CASSLDRGRGGANVLTF.

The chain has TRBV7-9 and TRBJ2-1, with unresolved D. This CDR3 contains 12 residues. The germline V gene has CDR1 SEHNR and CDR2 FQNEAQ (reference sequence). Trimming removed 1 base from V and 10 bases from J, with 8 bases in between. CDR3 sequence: CASSLVADEQFF. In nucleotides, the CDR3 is TGTGCCAGCAGCTTAGTAGCTGACGAGCAGTTCTTC.

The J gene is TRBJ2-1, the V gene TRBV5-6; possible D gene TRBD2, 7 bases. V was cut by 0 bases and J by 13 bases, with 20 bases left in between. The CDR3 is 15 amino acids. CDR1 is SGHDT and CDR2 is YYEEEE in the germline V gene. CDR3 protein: CASSLVSGGPILQFF. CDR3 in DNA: TGTGCCAGCAGCTTGGTATCCGGGGGGCCAATACTCCAGTTCTTC. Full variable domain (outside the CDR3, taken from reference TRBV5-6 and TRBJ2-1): DAGVTQSPTHLIKTRGQQVTLRCSPKSGHDTVSWYQQALGQGPQFIFQYYEEEERQRGNFPDRFSGHQFPNYSSELNVNALLLGDSALYLCASSLVSGGPILQFFGPGTRLTVL.

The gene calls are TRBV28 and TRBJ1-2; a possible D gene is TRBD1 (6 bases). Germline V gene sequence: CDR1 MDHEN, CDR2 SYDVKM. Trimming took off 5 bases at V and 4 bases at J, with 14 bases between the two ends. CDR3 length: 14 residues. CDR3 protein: CASSGTGTSYGYTF. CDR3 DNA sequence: TGTGCCAGCAGTGGTACAGGGACTAGCTATGGCTACACCTTC.